The rows below give T cell receptor beta chains drawn from one sample of a study of T cell clones after liver transplantation. The assay was immunoSEQ multiplex PCR, and TCRdb's table has in-frame clones only and misses some. The table records 35,000 to 45,000 clones, 86% of them present only once. The sample in question was CD4+ T cells from blood, obtained 24 months after liver transplant. The receptors derive from a human patient who received a liver transplant. Some T cells may be transferred from the graft donor. The CDR3 runs from the conserved cysteine through the conserved F or W. A D gene is named only where the DNA matches it firmly. Expanded clones get a size class; other rows say once, few or many, or leave the size out.

clone_size	v_call	j_call	d_call	cdr3_nt	cdr3_aa
few	TRBV5-6	TRBJ2-5	-	TGTGCCAGCAGCTTGTCGGGGGAGACCCAGTACTTC	CASSLSGETQYF
-	TRBV28	TRBJ2-3	-	TGTGCCAGCCGCGGGCCCCGGACAGATACGCAGTATTTT	CASRGPRTDTQYF
-	TRBV7-2	TRBJ2-3	TRBD2	TGTGCCAGCAGCTTAGCGGGATCGCGGGGGGGCAGAGATACGCAGTATTTT	CASSLAGSRGGRDTQYF
-	TRBV4-1	TRBJ1-3	TRBD1	TGCGCCAGCAGCAGAGGACAGGGGCCGAACTCTGGAAACACCATATATTTT	CASSRGQGPNSGNTIYF
-	TRBV6-5	TRBJ1-1	-	TGTGCCAGCGGTGCCAGACGCATGAACACTGAAGCTTTCTTT	CASGARRMNTEAFF
-	TRBV25-1	TRBJ2-3	TRBD1	TGTGCCAGCAGTGCGGGACAGGTTTCCCCAGTTCTGTATTTT	CASSAGQVSPVLYF
-	TRBV18	TRBJ2-2	-	TGTGCCAGCTCAGTCTACGGGAGTGGCGGGGAGCTGTTTTTT	CASSVYGSGGELFF
-	TRBV27	TRBJ2-3	-	TGTGCCAGCAGTCCGTCTAGCACAGATACGCAGTATTTT	CASSPSSTDTQYF
-	TRBV15	TRBJ2-1	-	TGTGCCACCAGCAGAGGGGGGGCCCTCTCCTACAATGAGCAGTTCTTC	CATSRGGALSYNEQFF
-	TRBV5-6	TRBJ1-1	TRBD1	TGTGCCAGCATCCCCAGGGGGGGACGGAACACTGAAGCTTTCTTT	CASIPRGGRNTEAFF
-	TRBV19	TRBJ2-7	-	TGTGCCAGTAGTGGCCCGGGGTTTTACGAGCAGTACTTC	CASSGPGFYEQYF
-	TRBV7-7	TRBJ2-1	-	TGTGCCAGCAGCTTAATCATGGGCAATGAGCAGTTCTTC	CASSLIMGNEQFF
-	TRBV30	TRBJ2-7	-	TGTGCCTGGAGTCGGGGGGCCATAGTTCGAGCATTGGGCGAGCAGTACTTC	CAWSRGAIVRALGEQYF
-	TRBV4-2	TRBJ2-5	TRBD1	TGTGCCAGCAGCCAAGGTCTGGGGACAGCAGAGACCCAGTACTTC	CASSQGLGTAETQYF
-	TRBV19	TRBJ2-3	TRBD2	TGTGCCAGTAAGACGGGAGGAGGCACAGATACGCAGTATTTT	CASKTGGGTDTQYF
-	TRBV6-4	TRBJ2-1	TRBD1	TGTGCCAGCAGTGACCGAAAACAGGGGGCATCGTACAATGAGCAGTTCTTC	CASSDRKQGASYNEQFF